This passage covers 14 T cell receptor beta chains from one sample sequenced in a study of control samples from healthy donors and cancer patients. Data came from immunoSEQ multiplex PCR; TCRdb stores just in-frame clones and leaves some out. The sample consists of approximately 100,000 clones, around 89% of them appearing once. Specimen: PBMCs. These receptors were collected from a man aged 60-69 years with lung cancer.

The chain employs TRBV24-1 and TRBJ2-1; D may be TRBD1 (5 bases). Germline V gene lookup returns CDR1 KGHDR and CDR2 SFDVKD. V lost 3 bases and J lost 4, with 9 bases in between. This CDR3 has 14 residues. This CDR3 is CATSDPQGYNEQFF. CDR3 coding DNA: TGTGCCACCAGTGATCCTCAGGGTTACAATGAGCAGTTCTTC.

V and J are TRBV30 and TRBJ1-5, with 10 bases identical to TRBD1. The CDR3 extends over 13 amino acids. V was pared by 6 bases and J by 9 bases, with 8 bases of the junction left unmatched. Germline CDR1 reads GTSNPN; CDR2 reads SVGIG (reference sequence). The DNA for the CDR3 is TGTGCCTGTTCGGACAGGGGGAATTCGCCCCAGCATTTT. Amino acid sequence: CACSDRGNSPQHF.

J is TRBJ1-2 and V is TRBV28, with D tentatively TRBD1 (6 bases). Germline-derived CDR1 and CDR2 are MDHEN and SYDVKM. The CDR3 spans 14 residues. Trimming took off 5 bases at V and 4 bases at J, with 14 bases between the two ends. CDR3 nucleotide sequence: TGTGCCAGCAGTCCCGGGACATCCCTCTATGGCTACACCTTC. It encodes CASSPGTSLYGYTF.

CDR3 residues: CASSQAGNSPLHF. The CDR3 region has the DNA TGTGCCAGCAGCCAAGCGGGTAATTCACCCCTCCACTTT. This chain connects TRBV3-1 (or the pseudogene TRBV3-2) to TRBJ1-6; the D is unclear. Trimming took off 1 base at V and 6 bases at J, with 4 bases between the two ends. Germline loops: CDR1 LGHDT, CDR2 YNNKEL (reference sequence). The CDR3 loop spans 13 amino acids.

The V and J genes are TRBV6-5 and TRBJ2-1; TRBD2 might be the D (6 bases). Germline CDR1 MNHEY, CDR2 SVGAGI. Trimming shortened V by 5 bases and J by 7 bases, and 12 bases separated the two germline ends. CDR3 length equals 13 residues. DNA of the CDR3: TGTGCCAGCAGTCCAGGGAGGTGGAATGAGCAGTTCTTC. Protein sequence: CASSPGRWNEQFF.

V is TRBV10-3 and J is TRBJ2-7; no clear D. Germline lookup yields CDR1 ENHRY and CDR2 SYGVKD. This CDR3 is 16 amino acids long. Trimming left V 10 bases short and J 0 bases short, with 22 bases between. CDR3 amino acids: CATWSPTAGSSYEQYV. CDR3 nucleotide sequence: TGTGCCACCTGGTCCCCCACGGCAGGAAGCTCCTACGAGCAGTACGTC.

The genes are TRBV24-1 and TRBJ2-2, with D tentatively TRBD1 or TRBD2 (5 bases each). The CDR3 has 16 amino acids. The V gene lost 0 bases and the J gene lost 3 bases, with 10 bases spanning the gap. Germline V CDR1 and CDR2: KGHDR, SFDVKD. The CDR3 here is CATSDLQRGDTGELFF. DNA of the CDR3: TGTGCCACCAGTGATTTGCAAAGGGGAGACACCGGGGAGCTGTTTTTT.

The CDR3 DNA sequence: TGTGCCAGCAGGACAGGGGTTGACACCATATATTTT. It specifies CASRTGVDTIYF. The chain employs TRBV6-6 and TRBJ1-3; 8 nucleotides align to TRBD1. Germline trimming cut 6 bases from V and 8 bases from J; bases unmatched to any gene: 3. This CDR3 spans 12 amino acids. Germline-derived CDR1 and CDR2 are MNHNY and SVGAGI (reference sequence).

Points on this clone: The germline gene is not matched at one end of the junction; a read error may be the cause. The J gene is TRBJ1-4, the V gene TRBV5-4; tentative D call: TRBD1 (5 bases). The CDR3 spans 14 residues. Germline lookup yields CDR1 SGHNT and CDR2 YYREEE (reference sequence). The CDR3 sequence is CASSLGGEDEKLFF. The CDR3 region has the DNA TGTGCCAGCAGTTTGGGGGGGGAGGATGAAAAACTGTTTTTT.

The J gene is TRBJ2-3, the V gene TRBV3-1 (or the pseudogene TRBV3-2); D might be TRBD1 (6 bases). V lost 3 bases and J lost 1, with 8 bases in between. CDR3 length equals 14 residues. Germline V gene data show CDR1 as LGHDT and CDR2 as YNNKEL (reference sequence). The CDR3 bases are TGTGCCAGCAGCCACAGGGGAGGCACAGATACGCAGTATTTT. This translates into CASSHRGGTDTQYF.

The V call is TRBV7-3, the J call TRBJ2-2; D gene ambiguous. In germline, CDR1 is SGHTA, CDR2 FQGTGA. CDR3 size: 14 residues. Deletions cut 6 bases from V and 4 bases from J, with 12 bases between. The CDR3 protein is CASSYKSPTGELFF. The CDR3 bases are TGTGCCAGCAGTTATAAATCCCCCACCGGGGAGCTGTTTTTT. Supplemented by reference TRBV7-3 and TRBJ2-2, the full variable domain reads GAGVSQTPSNKVTEKGKYVELRCDPISGHTALYWYRQSLGQGPEFLIYFQGTGAADDSGLPNDRFFAVRPEGSVSTLKIQRTERGDSAVYLCASSYKSPTGELFFGEGSRLTVL.

The genes are TRBV7-2 and TRBJ1-6; TRBD1 aligns across 10 bases. V lost 2 bases, J lost 9 bases, and 4 bases stayed unmatched. This CDR3 spans 15 amino acids. CDR1 and CDR2 (germline): SGHTA, FQGNSA. As DNA, the CDR3 is TGTGCCAGCAGCTTATCAAGGACAGGGGGTTCACCCCTCCACTTT. Encoded protein: CASSLSRTGGSPLHF.

This clone was seen a single time. The rearrangement links TRBV4-1 to TRBJ1-2; tentative D call: TRBD1 (5 bases). The germline V gene has CDR1 MGHRA and CDR2 YSYEKL. Trimming took 1 base from V and 2 from J, leaving 8 bases between them. The CDR3 runs to 14 residues. CDR3 DNA sequence: TGCGCCAGCAGCCAAGCGGACAAAAACTATGGCTACACCTTC. Translation gives CASSQADKNYGYTF.

The chain carries TRBV7-9 and TRBJ2-5, with D perhaps given as TRBD1 or TRBD2 (6 bases each). V was shortened by 11 bases and J by 2 bases, with 18 bases between the two germline ends. Germline-derived CDR1 and CDR2 are SEHNR and FQNEAQ (reference sequence). The CDR3 consists of 14 residues. DNA of the CDR3: TGTGCCGCGCGGCTTGGGGGGCCTCAAGAGACCCAGTACTTC. It is translated as CAARLGGPQETQYF.